This T cell receptor beta chain came from a study of blood T cell repertoires in COVID-19. Study as a whole: T cells, B-cell-depleted T cells, or PBMCs provided the cDNA or gDNA that served as material.

Germline V CDR1 and CDR2: SGHVS, FQNEAQ. V trimming: 0 bases; J trimming: 7 bases; junction bases outside the gene matches: 6. The CDR3 covers 15 residues. This table comes from immunoSEQ multiplex PCR, and its TCRdb copy is limited to in-frame clones, with some not included. Among roughly 130,000 clones listed, under 95% were seen once. The Seattle patients joined while their infection was active and were tracked longitudinally afterward. This clone was recorded once. The receptor was derived from a man between 60 and 70 years old with COVID-19, enrolled during active disease. The chain combines TRBV7-8 with TRBJ1-5; 7 bases agree with TRBD1. Material for sequencing was peripheral blood. The CDR3 region is CASSLADRANQPQHF. DNA of the CDR3: TGTGCCAGCAGCTTAGCAGACAGGGCGAACCAGCCCCAGCATTTT.